Below are 5 T cell receptor beta chains sequenced from a single sample in a study of siplizumab effects on memory and regulatory T cells. The method was immunoSEQ multiplex PCR; TCRdb's version includes in-frame clones alone and lacks a portion of them. The sample has over 55,000 clones, less than 85% seen once; the top ten hold 3.5% to 4.5%. The material sequenced was memory CD4+ T cells sorted from blood. The receptors shown here come from a human donor in good health.

This chain uses TRBV2 with TRBJ1-2, with D unresolved. V was trimmed by 9 bases and J by 0 bases, leaving 8 bases between them. CDR1 is SNHLY, CDR2 FYNNEI, per germline. The CDR3 is 12 amino acids. The CDR3 loop reads CASADANYGYTF. The CDR3 bases are TGTGCCAGTGCGGACGCTAACTATGGCTACACCTTC.

The genes are TRBV7-9 and TRBJ2-5, with 10 nucleotides matching TRBD1. Gene TRBJ2-7 matches the end of the DNA better, so the J call may be wrong. Germline V gives CDR1 SEHNR, CDR2 FQNEAQ (reference sequence). The CDR3 contains 14 residues. This chain's CDR3 is CASSSTGGAAEQYF. CDR3 bases: TGTGCCAGCAGCTCGACAGGGGGCGCGGCCGAGCAGTACTTC.

The chain has TRBV18 and TRBJ2-7; 10 bases align to TRBD1. The CDR3 extends over 13 amino acids. Germline V gene lookup returns CDR1 KGHSH and CDR2 LQKENI. V lost 5 bases, J lost 4 bases, and 2 bases stayed unmatched. In DNA form, the CDR3 reads TGTGCCAGCTCAAGGGGACAGGGGTACGAGCAGTACTTC. Encoded protein: CASSRGQGYEQYF. The entire variable domain, with the rest obtained from reference TRBV18 and TRBJ2-7, is as follows: NAGVMQNPRHLVRRRGQEARLRCSPMKGHSHVYWYRQLPEEGLKFMVYLQKENIIDESGMPKERFSAEFPKEGPSILRIQQVVRGDSAAYFCASSRGQGYEQYFGPGTRLTVT.

The chain links TRBV6-6 to TRBJ1-1, with D hard to call. V was cut by 2 bases and J by 5 bases, with 9 bases left in between. CDR1 is MNHNY and CDR2 is SVGAGI in the germline V gene (reference sequence). The CDR3 spans 13 residues. DNA of the CDR3: TGTGCCAGCAGTTACGAGCAAGGGACTGAAGCTTTCTTT. Its protein is CASSYEQGTEAFF.

The V gene is TRBV19, the J gene TRBJ2-1, with 12 bases that match TRBD2. The germline gives CDR1 LNHDA, CDR2 SQIVND (reference sequence). The junction had 9 bases not matched to a gene; V was cut back by 5 bases and J by 4 bases. The CDR3 has 17 residues. This CDR3 is CASSRVLAGGDYNEQFF. CDR3 nucleotide sequence: TGTGCCAGTAGTCGCGTTCTAGCGGGAGGGGATTACAATGAGCAGTTCTTC.